The clone carrying this TCR beta chain has only one observation. The data are from a study of blood T cell repertoires in COVID-19. Study context: Samples representing acute and convalescent COVID-19 were sourced from the United States, Italy and Spain. Nucleic acid was either cDNA or gDNA, and it came from T cells, B-cell-depleted T cells, or PBMCs.

Authors' methods: How many nucleated cells were present was estimated from reference gene primer amplification. This table comes from immunoSEQ multiplex PCR, and its TCRdb copy is limited to in-frame clones, with some not included. The DNA gave D and trimming, while V, J and clone size come from that table. Among nearly 55,000 clones, roughly nine tenths were seen once, and the ten largest hold approximately 8%. Sequenced input: peripheral blood. The sequence came from a woman aged 60-75 years with active or convalescent COVID-19.

The CDR3 sequence: CAWRAGQGRTEAFF. CDR3 coding DNA: TGTGCCTGGAGGGCGGGACAGGGAAGGACTGAAGCTTTCTTT. The chain has TRBV30 and TRBJ1-1; TRBD1 aligns across 9 bases. The CDR3 has 14 residues. CDR1 is GTSNPN and CDR2 is SVGIG in the germline V gene (reference sequence). The ends lost 3 bases at V and 5 bases at J; junction bases unmatched: 7.